This TCR beta chain was profiled in a study of low-dose radiotherapy and immunotherapy resistance in tumors. This clonotype was detected ten times or more. Time point denoted: before trial treatment. With 4 bases clipped from V and 4 bases from J, the junction kept 7 bases outside the gene matches. This CDR3 region has 16 residues. CDR1 LNHDA and CDR2 SQIVND come from the germline V gene (reference sequence). Priming of first-strand cDNA relied on TRAV- and TRBV-specific primers (covering alpha and beta chains). It was with a constant-region primer and a V-primer adapter that TCRs were amplified over about 19 PCR cycles. TCRdb analysed the reads with MiXCR anew, one entry per CDR3 protein. The profile shows 57,000 or so distinct CDR3 sequences, approximately 26% of them singletons.

Sequenced material: PBMCs, taken before treatment. The gene calls are TRBV19 and TRBJ2-6, with 7 nucleotides matching TRBD1. This TCR was recovered from a male donor with prostate cancer. DNA of the CDR3: TGTGCCAGTAGTAAGGGACAGCCGAGGGGGGCCAACGTCCTGACTTTC. As protein: CASSKGQPRGANVLTF.